This T cell receptor beta chain was identified during a study of response to subunit inactivated influenza vaccine. In its sample, this clonotype was seen a few times. No antigen is known for it. Study results and limitations: The authors suggested that few new T cells are recruited per seasonal influenza vaccination.

TCRdb re-analysed the RT-PCR reads in MiXCR, keeping a single row per CDR3 protein. The profile covers 600,000 to 700,000 distinct CDR3 sequences, with roughly 15% appearing a single time and 7.5% to 8% taken by the ten largest. V dropped 2 bases and J dropped 1 base, with 8 bases sitting between them. Germline V gene data show CDR1 as DFQATT and CDR2 as SNEGSKA (reference sequence). This CDR3 comprises 13 residues. Specimen: PBMCs from blood, collected 14 days before vaccination. The sequence was collected from a man aged 45 to 65 who received an inactivated influenza vaccine. V is TRBV20-1 and J is TRBJ1-1; D gene ambiguous. The CDR3 coding sequence is TGCAGTGCTAGAACCAATCGGAACACTGAAGCTTTCTTT. It encodes CSARTNRNTEAFF.